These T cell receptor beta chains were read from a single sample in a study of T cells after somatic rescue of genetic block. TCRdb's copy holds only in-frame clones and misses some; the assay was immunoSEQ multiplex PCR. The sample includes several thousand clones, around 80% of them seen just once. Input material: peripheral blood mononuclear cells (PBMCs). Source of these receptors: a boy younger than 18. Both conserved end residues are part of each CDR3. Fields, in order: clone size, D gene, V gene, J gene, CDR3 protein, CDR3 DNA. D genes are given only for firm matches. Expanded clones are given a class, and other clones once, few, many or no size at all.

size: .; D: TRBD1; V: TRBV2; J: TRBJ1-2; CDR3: CASSPTGESGYTF; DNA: TGTGCCAGCAGTCCCACAGGGGAGAGTGGCTACACCTTC
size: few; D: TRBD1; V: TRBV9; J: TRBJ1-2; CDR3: CASSPGTGLYGYTF; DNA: TGTGCCAGCAGCCCCGGGACAGGGTTGTACGGCTACACCTTC
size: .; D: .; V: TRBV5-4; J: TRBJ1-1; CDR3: CASSLMGGSTEAFF; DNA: TGTGCCAGCAGCTTGATGGGGGGGTCCACTGAAGCTTTCTTT
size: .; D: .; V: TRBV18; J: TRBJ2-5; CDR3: CASSPWGTKGETQYF; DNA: TGTGCCAGCTCACCCTGGGGGACGAAAGGGGAGACCCAGTACTTC
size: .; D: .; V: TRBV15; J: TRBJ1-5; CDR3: CATSTTDATDGPPYSNQPQHF; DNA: TGTGCCACCAGCACCACAGACGCGACAGACGGGCCTCCTTATAGCAATCAGCCCCAGCATTTT
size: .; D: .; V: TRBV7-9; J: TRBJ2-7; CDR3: CASSLQGTKAYEQYF; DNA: TGTGCCAGCAGCCTACAAGGGACAAAAGCCTACGAGCAGTACTTC
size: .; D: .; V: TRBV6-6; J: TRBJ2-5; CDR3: CASSWTTGTQYF; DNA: TGTGCCAGCAGTTGGACGACGGGGACCCAGTACTTC
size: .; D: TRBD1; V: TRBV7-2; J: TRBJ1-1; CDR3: CASSFDRGYTEAFF; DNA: TGTGCCAGCAGCTTCGACAGGGGATACACTGAAGCTTTCTTT
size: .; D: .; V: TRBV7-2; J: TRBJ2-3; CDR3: CASVRGDTDTQYF; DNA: TGTGCCAGCGTCAGAGGGGACACAGATACGCAGTATTTT
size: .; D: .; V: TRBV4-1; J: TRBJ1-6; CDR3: CASSQEGPTNSPLHF; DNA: TGCGCCAGCAGCCAAGAGGGTCCGACAAATTCACCCCTCCACTTT
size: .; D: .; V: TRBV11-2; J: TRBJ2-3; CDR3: CASNHRQAGTDTQYF; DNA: TGTGCCAGCAATCACCGGCAGGCTGGCACAGATACGCAGTATTTT
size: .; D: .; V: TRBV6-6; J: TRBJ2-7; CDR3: CASSSGGSYEQYF; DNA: TGTGCCAGCAGCTCCGGGGGCTCCTACGAGCAGTACTTC
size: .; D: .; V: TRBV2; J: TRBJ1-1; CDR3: CASSGARGARTEAFF; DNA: TGTGCCAGCAGTGGGGCTCGGGGGGCTCGGACTGAAGCTTTCTTT
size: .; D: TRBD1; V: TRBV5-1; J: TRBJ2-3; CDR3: CASSRKPGQQGTDTQYF; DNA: TGCGCCAGCAGCCGAAAACCGGGACAGCAGGGCACAGATACGCAGTATTTT
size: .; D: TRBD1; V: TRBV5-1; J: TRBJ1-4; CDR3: CASSGQGATNEKLFF; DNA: TGCGCCAGCAGCGGACAGGGGGCAACTAATGAAAAACTGTTTTTT
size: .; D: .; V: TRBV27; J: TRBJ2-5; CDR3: CASKTYGVQETQYF; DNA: TGTGCCAGTAAAACTTATGGGGTGCAGGAGACCCAGTACTTC
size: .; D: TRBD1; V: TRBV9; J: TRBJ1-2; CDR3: CASSVGTGVRGYTF; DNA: TGTGCCAGCAGCGTAGGGACAGGGGTACGGGGCTACACCTTC
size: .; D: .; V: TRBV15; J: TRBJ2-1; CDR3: CATSRDTTPDEQFF; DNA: TGTGCCACCAGCAGAGATACGACCCCCGATGAGCAGTTCTTC
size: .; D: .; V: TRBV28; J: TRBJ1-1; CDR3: CASSPNVGTEAFF; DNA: TGTGCCAGCAGCCCAAACGTGGGCACTGAAGCTTTCTTT
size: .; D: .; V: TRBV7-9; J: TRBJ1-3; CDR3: CASRGAGGSGNTIYF; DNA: TGTGCCAGCAGAGGAGCAGGTGGCTCTGGAAACACCATATATTTT
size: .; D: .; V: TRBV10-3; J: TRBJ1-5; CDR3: CAISEGGEQPQHF; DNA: TGTGCCATCAGTGAGGGGGGGGAACAGCCCCAGCATTTT
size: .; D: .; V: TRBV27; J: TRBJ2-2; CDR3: CASSSWDMFMTGELFF; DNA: TGTGCCAGCAGTTCGTGGGACATGTTTATGACCGGGGAGCTGTTTTTT
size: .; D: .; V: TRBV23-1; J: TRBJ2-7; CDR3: CASSQSRAPRFEQYF; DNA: TGCGCCAGCAGTCAATCCCGGGCCCCACGGTTCGAGCAGTACTTC